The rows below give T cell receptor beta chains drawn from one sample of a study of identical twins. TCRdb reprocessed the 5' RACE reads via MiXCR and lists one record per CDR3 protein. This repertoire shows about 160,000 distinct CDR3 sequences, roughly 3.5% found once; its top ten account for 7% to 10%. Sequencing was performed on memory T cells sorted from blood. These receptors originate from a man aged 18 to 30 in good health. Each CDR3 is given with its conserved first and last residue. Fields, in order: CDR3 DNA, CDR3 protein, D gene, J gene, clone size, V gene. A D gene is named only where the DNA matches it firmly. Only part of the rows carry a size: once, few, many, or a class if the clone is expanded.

CDR3nt: TGCAGTGCTAGCCCGGCGACAGGGACAAGAGGCTACACCTTC
CDR3aa: CSASPATGTRGYTF
d_gene: TRBD1
j_gene: TRBJ1-2
abundance: many
v_gene: TRBV20-1

CDR3nt: TGTGCCAGCAGCGGACTAGTCAGAGAGACCCAGTACTTC
CDR3aa: CASSGLVRETQYF
d_gene: TRBD2
j_gene: TRBJ2-5
abundance: many
v_gene: TRBV7-9

CDR3nt: TGTGCCAGCAGCTTAGACCGGCGCAGGGGAGCTGGAAACACCATATATTTT
CDR3aa: CASSLDRRRGAGNTIYF
d_gene: NA
j_gene: TRBJ1-3
abundance: many
v_gene: TRBV11-2

CDR3nt: TGTGCCAGCTCACCACCGCCTAGCGGGAGTTATTACAATGAGCAGTTCTTC
CDR3aa: CASSPPPSGSYYNEQFF
d_gene: TRBD2
j_gene: TRBJ2-1
abundance: few
v_gene: TRBV18

CDR3nt: TGTGCCAGCAGCTTAGTAGCCAGACTCAGGCGGGGCTACACCTTC
CDR3aa: CASSLVARLRRGYTF
d_gene: NA
j_gene: TRBJ1-2
abundance: many
v_gene: TRBV11-2

CDR3nt: TGCAGCGTTACGGACCTCTACGAGCAGTACTTC
CDR3aa: CSVTDLYEQYF
d_gene: NA
j_gene: TRBJ2-7
abundance: many
v_gene: TRBV29-1

CDR3nt: TGTGCCAGCAGTTTCTGGGGACAGGGCTATGGCTACACCTTC
CDR3aa: CASSFWGQGYGYTF
d_gene: TRBD1
j_gene: TRBJ1-2
abundance: many
v_gene: TRBV27

CDR3nt: TGTGCCAGCAGCACAGTCACCGGGGAGCTGTTTTTT
CDR3aa: CASSTVTGELFF
d_gene: NA
j_gene: TRBJ2-2
abundance: few
v_gene: TRBV7-9

CDR3nt: TGTGCAGCGGTTTTTGGGGACACTGAAGCTTTCTTT
CDR3aa: CAAVFGDTEAFF
d_gene: NA
j_gene: TRBJ1-1
abundance: NA
v_gene: TRBV2

CDR3nt: TGTGCCAGCAGCCCGGCAGGGGGCCCGAACACTGAAGCTTTCTTT
CDR3aa: CASSPAGGPNTEAFF
d_gene: TRBD1
j_gene: TRBJ1-1
abundance: many
v_gene: TRBV12-3/TRBV12-4

CDR3nt: TGTGCCAGCCTGGGCAATGAGCAGTTCTTC
CDR3aa: CASLGNEQFF
d_gene: NA
j_gene: TRBJ2-1
abundance: many
v_gene: TRBV28

CDR3nt: TGTGCCAGCAGTCCCGGCAGGGGGATCTACAATGAGCAGTTCTTC
CDR3aa: CASSPGRGIYNEQFF
d_gene: TRBD1
j_gene: TRBJ2-1
abundance: many
v_gene: TRBV7-9

CDR3nt: TGTGCGACGTCGCATGCCAGCCAGTATACGGCCAAAAACATTCAGTACTTC
CDR3aa: CATSHASQYTAKNIQYF
d_gene: NA
j_gene: TRBJ2-4
abundance: many
v_gene: TRBV30

CDR3nt: TGTGCCTGGAGTGTTTTGGGGCTCGGTGAGCAGTTCTTC
CDR3aa: CAWSVLGLGEQFF
d_gene: NA
j_gene: TRBJ2-1
abundance: many
v_gene: TRBV30

CDR3nt: TGCAGTGCTAGTCTGCGGTATACGCAGTATTTT
CDR3aa: CSASLRYTQYF
d_gene: NA
j_gene: TRBJ2-3
abundance: many
v_gene: TRBV20-1

CDR3nt: TGCGCCAGCAGCATAGGGACAGCCTATGGCTACACCTTC
CDR3aa: CASSIGTAYGYTF
d_gene: TRBD1
j_gene: TRBJ1-2
abundance: many
v_gene: TRBV5-1

CDR3nt: TGTGCCAGTAGGGCCCCGTACAGACTGATGAACACTGAAGCTTTCTTT
CDR3aa: CASRAPYRLMNTEAFF
d_gene: NA
j_gene: TRBJ1-1
abundance: NA
v_gene: TRBV19

CDR3nt: TGCGCCAGCAGCTTGGAGGGGGGGTCCTACAATGAGCAGTTCTTC
CDR3aa: CASSLEGGSYNEQFF
d_gene: NA
j_gene: TRBJ2-1
abundance: many
v_gene: TRBV5-1

CDR3nt: TGTGCCACCAGCAGAGGAGGATCCTACAATGAGCAGTTCTTC
CDR3aa: CATSRGGSYNEQFF
d_gene: NA
j_gene: TRBJ2-1
abundance: few
v_gene: TRBV15

CDR3nt: TGTGCCAGCAGCCAAGATAGTACGGGAACCTCTGGAAACACCATATATTTT
CDR3aa: CASSQDSTGTSGNTIYF
d_gene: NA
j_gene: TRBJ1-3
abundance: few
v_gene: TRBV4-2

CDR3nt: TGTGCCAGCAGCCAAGATATTCCCACCTGGAATGAGCAGTTCTTC
CDR3aa: CASSQDIPTWNEQFF
d_gene: NA
j_gene: TRBJ2-1
abundance: many
v_gene: TRBV3-1

CDR3nt: TGCAGCGTTGTGGGTCTAGCCCCCCGGTACGAGCAGTACTTC
CDR3aa: CSVVGLAPRYEQYF
d_gene: NA
j_gene: TRBJ2-7
abundance: many
v_gene: TRBV29-1

CDR3nt: TGCAGTGCTAGGGGACTAGCGGGTTCCGGGGAGCTGTTTTTT
CDR3aa: CSARGLAGSGELFF
d_gene: TRBD2
j_gene: TRBJ2-2
abundance: many
v_gene: TRBV20-1

CDR3nt: TGTGCCAGCTCACTGGACAGAAGCGGCTACACCTTC
CDR3aa: CASSLDRSGYTF
d_gene: NA
j_gene: TRBJ1-2
abundance: many
v_gene: TRBV18

CDR3nt: TGTGCCAGCAGCGTCAGGGGGCAAGAGACCCAGTACTTC
CDR3aa: CASSVRGQETQYF
d_gene: TRBD1
j_gene: TRBJ2-5
abundance: many
v_gene: TRBV9

CDR3nt: TGTGCCAGCAGCTTAGAATTGACAGGGGGCGCGGGAGCCAAAAACATTCAGTACTTC
CDR3aa: CASSLELTGGAGAKNIQYF
d_gene: TRBD1
j_gene: TRBJ2-4
abundance: many
v_gene: TRBV11-1

CDR3nt: TGCAGTGCTAGACCCGGGACTAGCGGGAAAAGTGAGCAGTACTTC
CDR3aa: CSARPGTSGKSEQYF
d_gene: TRBD2
j_gene: TRBJ2-7
abundance: many
v_gene: TRBV20-1

CDR3nt: TGTGCCAGCAGCCTAGGGACAGTTGGGGGAAAACTGTTTTTT
CDR3aa: CASSLGTVGGKLFF
d_gene: TRBD1
j_gene: TRBJ1-4
abundance: many
v_gene: TRBV25-1

CDR3nt: TGTGCCAGCAGCCCCAGGACAGGGCGGAACACTGAAGCTTTCTTT
CDR3aa: CASSPRTGRNTEAFF
d_gene: TRBD1
j_gene: TRBJ1-1
abundance: many
v_gene: TRBV7-3

CDR3nt: TGTGCCGGGTCGACAGGGAACACAGATACGCAGTATTTT
CDR3aa: CAGSTGNTDTQYF
d_gene: TRBD1
j_gene: TRBJ2-3
abundance: NA
v_gene: TRBV5-4

CDR3nt: TGTGCCAGCAGTTTAATGGATGGCTACACCTTC
CDR3aa: CASSLMDGYTF
d_gene: NA
j_gene: TRBJ1-2
abundance: many
v_gene: TRBV12-3/TRBV12-4

CDR3nt: TGTGCCAGCAGTTTGGCGGGGCTGACCGGGGAGCTGTTTTTT
CDR3aa: CASSLAGLTGELFF
d_gene: NA
j_gene: TRBJ2-2
abundance: many
v_gene: TRBV12-3/TRBV12-4

CDR3nt: TGCAGCGCCTTTCATCGGACAGGGGGAGTGGGGGATACGCAGTATTTT
CDR3aa: CSAFHRTGGVGDTQYF
d_gene: TRBD1
j_gene: TRBJ2-3
abundance: many
v_gene: TRBV29-1

CDR3nt: TGTGCCAGCAGCCAAGGGACAGTACTTGGAAACACCATATATTTT
CDR3aa: CASSQGTVLGNTIYF
d_gene: NA
j_gene: TRBJ1-3
abundance: many
v_gene: TRBV3-1

CDR3nt: TGTGCCAGCAGTCTTCCACAGGGGGCGCGAGTCGAAAAACTGTTTTTT
CDR3aa: CASSLPQGARVEKLFF
d_gene: TRBD1
j_gene: TRBJ1-4
abundance: many
v_gene: TRBV6-2/TRBV6-3

CDR3nt: TGTGCCACCAGCAGAGAACGGACAGGCGGGCTTTATCAGCCCCAGCATTTT
CDR3aa: CATSRERTGGLYQPQHF
d_gene: TRBD1
j_gene: TRBJ1-5
abundance: many
v_gene: TRBV15

CDR3nt: TGTGCCAGCTCTCGCGGAGACACTGAAGCTTTCTTT
CDR3aa: CASSRGDTEAFF
d_gene: NA
j_gene: TRBJ1-1
abundance: many
v_gene: TRBV6-5

CDR3nt: TGCAGTGCTCCACCACTACGGGGCACAGATACGCAGTATTTT
CDR3aa: CSAPPLRGTDTQYF
d_gene: NA
j_gene: TRBJ2-3
abundance: many
v_gene: TRBV20-1

CDR3nt: TGTGCCAGCAGTTACCAGGGTGGGAACATTCAGTACTTC
CDR3aa: CASSYQGGNIQYF
d_gene: NA
j_gene: TRBJ2-4
abundance: many
v_gene: TRBV27

CDR3nt: TGTGCCAGCAGTGAAGCTTGGGGGGAGCTGTTTTTT
CDR3aa: CASSEAWGELFF
d_gene: NA
j_gene: TRBJ2-2
abundance: few
v_gene: TRBV6-1

CDR3nt: TGTGCCAGCAGCTTGATGGGGGTCCGGGGGACTGAAGCTTTCTTT
CDR3aa: CASSLMGVRGTEAFF
d_gene: NA
j_gene: TRBJ1-1
abundance: many
v_gene: TRBV12-3/TRBV12-4

CDR3nt: TGCGCCAGCAGCCGCACTAGCGGGTGGTACAATGAGCAGTTCTTC
CDR3aa: CASSRTSGWYNEQFF
d_gene: TRBD2
j_gene: TRBJ2-1
abundance: many
v_gene: TRBV4-1

CDR3nt: TGTGCCAGCACCAAAGGCGACAGCACAGATACGCAGTATTTT
CDR3aa: CASTKGDSTDTQYF
d_gene: NA
j_gene: TRBJ2-3
abundance: many
v_gene: TRBV12-3/TRBV12-4

CDR3nt: TGCAGTGCTAGCCTCATGAACACTGAAGCTTTCTTT
CDR3aa: CSASLMNTEAFF
d_gene: NA
j_gene: TRBJ1-1
abundance: many
v_gene: TRBV20-1

CDR3nt: TGTGCCAGCATCGCCGGGACTAGCGGGAGGGAGACCCAGTACTTC
CDR3aa: CASIAGTSGRETQYF
d_gene: TRBD2
j_gene: TRBJ2-5
abundance: NA
v_gene: TRBV2

CDR3nt: TGTGCCAGCAGTTTGTGGGACAGGAACACTGAAGCTTTCTTT
CDR3aa: CASSLWDRNTEAFF
d_gene: TRBD1
j_gene: TRBJ1-1
abundance: many
v_gene: TRBV27

CDR3nt: TGTGCCAGCAGCCAAGTCTACGGGACAGGGGACGGCTACACCTTC
CDR3aa: CASSQVYGTGDGYTF
d_gene: TRBD1
j_gene: TRBJ1-2
abundance: many
v_gene: TRBV14

CDR3nt: TGTGCCAGCAGCTTAGGAACTGAAGCTTTCTTT
CDR3aa: CASSLGTEAFF
d_gene: NA
j_gene: TRBJ1-1
abundance: many
v_gene: TRBV12-3/TRBV12-4

CDR3nt: TGCGCCAGCAGCTTGGAGGGACGGTTATACGAGCAGTACTTC
CDR3aa: CASSLEGRLYEQYF
d_gene: NA
j_gene: TRBJ2-7
abundance: many
v_gene: TRBV5-1

CDR3nt: TGTGCCAGCAGAAAAAGCGGCTTAAGCTCCTACGAGCAGTACTTC
CDR3aa: CASRKSGLSSYEQYF
d_gene: NA
j_gene: TRBJ2-7
abundance: many
v_gene: TRBV12-3/TRBV12-4

CDR3nt: TGTGCCAGCAGAAGGAGCACAGATACGCAGTATTTT
CDR3aa: CASRRSTDTQYF
d_gene: NA
j_gene: TRBJ2-3
abundance: many
v_gene: TRBV5-5

CDR3nt: TGTGCCAGCAGCTTGGCAGGACAGGGTTCTTGGGGCACTGAAGCTTTCTTT
CDR3aa: CASSLAGQGSWGTEAFF
d_gene: TRBD1
j_gene: TRBJ1-1
abundance: many
v_gene: TRBV5-6

CDR3nt: TGCAGTGCTACCGGACTAGCGGGAGCAAAGGGCACAGATACGCAGTATTTT
CDR3aa: CSATGLAGAKGTDTQYF
d_gene: TRBD2
j_gene: TRBJ2-3
abundance: many
v_gene: TRBV20-1